This T cell receptor beta chain stems from a study of brain metastases from non-small cell lung cancer. The CDR3 length is 13 residues. Trimming removed 8 bases at V and 5 bases at J, with 10 bases between. Germline assignment: CDR1 LGHDT and CDR2 YNNKEL (reference sequence). The assay was immunoSEQ multiplex PCR, and TCRdb's table has in-frame clones only and misses some. This sample has about a thousand clones, with over 75% found just once. This clonotype was obtained from a donor at least 40 years old with non-small cell lung cancer. The chain recombines TRBV3-1 (or the pseudogene TRBV3-2) with TRBJ1-6; tentative D call: TRBD1 (5 bases). Sequenced material: tumor-adjacent normal tissue. This CDR3 reads CASSLTDNSPLHF. The CDR3 DNA is TGTGCCAGCTCCTTGACAGATAATTCACCCCTCCACTTT.